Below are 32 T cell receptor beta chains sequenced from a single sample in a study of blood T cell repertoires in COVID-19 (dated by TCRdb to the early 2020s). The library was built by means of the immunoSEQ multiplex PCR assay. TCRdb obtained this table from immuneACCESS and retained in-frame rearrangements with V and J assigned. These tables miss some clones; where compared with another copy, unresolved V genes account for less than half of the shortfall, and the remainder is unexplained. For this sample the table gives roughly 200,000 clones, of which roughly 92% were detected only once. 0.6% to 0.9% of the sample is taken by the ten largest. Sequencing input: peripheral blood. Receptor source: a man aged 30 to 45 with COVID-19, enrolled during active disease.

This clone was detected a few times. In nucleotides, the CDR3 is TGCGCCAGCGGGAGACAGGGGGCAGGCGAGCAGTACTTC. It is translated as CASGRQGAGEQYF. V gene TRBV4-1 combines with J gene TRBJ2-7, with 10 positions matching TRBD1. The CDR3 contains 13 residues. Germline loops: CDR1 MGHRA, CDR2 YSYEKL. Trimming at V came to 8 bases and at J to 6 bases, leaving 7 bases not matched to a gene.

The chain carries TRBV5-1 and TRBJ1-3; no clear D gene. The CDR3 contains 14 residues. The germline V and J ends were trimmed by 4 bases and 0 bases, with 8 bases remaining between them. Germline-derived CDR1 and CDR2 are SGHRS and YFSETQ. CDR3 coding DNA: TGCGCCAGCAGCCAAGGAGACTCTGGAAACACCATATATTTT. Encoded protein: CASSQGDSGNTIYF.

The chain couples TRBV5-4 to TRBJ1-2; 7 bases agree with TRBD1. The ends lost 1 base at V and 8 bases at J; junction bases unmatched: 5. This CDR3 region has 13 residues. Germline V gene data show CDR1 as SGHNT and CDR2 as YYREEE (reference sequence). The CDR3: CASSLTGVEGYTF. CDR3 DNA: TGTGCCAGCAGCTTGACAGGGGTGGAGGGCTACACCTTC.

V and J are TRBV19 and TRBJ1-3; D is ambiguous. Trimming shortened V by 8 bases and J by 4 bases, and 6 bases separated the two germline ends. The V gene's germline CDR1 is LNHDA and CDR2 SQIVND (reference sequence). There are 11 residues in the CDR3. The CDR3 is CASDGGNTIYF. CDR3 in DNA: TGTGCCAGTGACGGGGGAAACACCATATATTTT.

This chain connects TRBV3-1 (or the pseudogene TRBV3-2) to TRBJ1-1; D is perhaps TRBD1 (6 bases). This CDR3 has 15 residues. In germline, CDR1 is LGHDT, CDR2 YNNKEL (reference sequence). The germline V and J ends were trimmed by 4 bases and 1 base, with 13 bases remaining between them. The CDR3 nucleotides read TGTGCCAGCAGCCTCAGGGGTGGGGGGAACACTGAAGCTTTCTTT. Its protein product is CASSLRGGGNTEAFF.

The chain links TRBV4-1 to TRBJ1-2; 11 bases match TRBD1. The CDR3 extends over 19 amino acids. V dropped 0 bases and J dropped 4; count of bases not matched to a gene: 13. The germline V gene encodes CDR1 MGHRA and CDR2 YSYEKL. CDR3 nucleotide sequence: TGCGCCAGCAGCCAAGATAACCCCGGGACAGGGGGTAAAGGCTATGGCTACACCTTC. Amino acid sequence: CASSQDNPGTGGKGYGYTF.

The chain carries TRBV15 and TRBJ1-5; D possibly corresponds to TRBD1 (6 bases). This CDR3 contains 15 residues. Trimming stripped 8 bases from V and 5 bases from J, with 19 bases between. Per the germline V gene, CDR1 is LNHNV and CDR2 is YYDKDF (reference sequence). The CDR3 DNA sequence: TGTGCCACCGCCGAGGGGGGGCAGGGGTATCAGCCCCAGCATTTT. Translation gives CATAEGGQGYQPQHF.

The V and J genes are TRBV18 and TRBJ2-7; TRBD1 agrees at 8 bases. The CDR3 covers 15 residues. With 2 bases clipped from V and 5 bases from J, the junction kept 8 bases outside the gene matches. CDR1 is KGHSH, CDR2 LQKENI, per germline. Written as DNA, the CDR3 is TGTGCCAGCTCACCAAGGACAGGGATTGTGAACGAGCAGTACTTC. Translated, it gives CASSPRTGIVNEQYF. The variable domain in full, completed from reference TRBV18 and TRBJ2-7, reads NAGVMQNPRHLVRRRGQEARLRCSPMKGHSHVYWYRQLPEEGLKFMVYLQKENIIDESGMPKERFSAEFPKEGPSILRIQQVVRGDSAAYFCASSPRTGIVNEQYFGPGTRLTVT.

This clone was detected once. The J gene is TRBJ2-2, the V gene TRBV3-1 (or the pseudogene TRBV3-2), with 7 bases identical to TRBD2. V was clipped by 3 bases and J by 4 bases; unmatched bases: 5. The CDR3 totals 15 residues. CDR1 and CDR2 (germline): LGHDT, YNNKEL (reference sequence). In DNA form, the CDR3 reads TGTGCCAGCAGCCAGCGGGCTAGCGGCACCGGGGAGCTGTTTTTT. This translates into CASSQRASGTGELFF.

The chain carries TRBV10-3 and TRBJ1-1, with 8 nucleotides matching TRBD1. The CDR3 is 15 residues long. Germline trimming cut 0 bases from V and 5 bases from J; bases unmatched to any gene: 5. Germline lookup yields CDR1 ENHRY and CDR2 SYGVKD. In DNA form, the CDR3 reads TGTGCCATCAGTGAGTCGACGACAGGGGAAACTGAAGCTTTCTTT. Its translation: CAISESTTGETEAFF.

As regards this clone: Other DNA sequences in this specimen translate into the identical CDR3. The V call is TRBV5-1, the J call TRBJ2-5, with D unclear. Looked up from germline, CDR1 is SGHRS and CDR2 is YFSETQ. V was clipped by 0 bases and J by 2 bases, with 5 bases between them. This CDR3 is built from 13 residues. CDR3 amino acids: CASSLGQQETQYF. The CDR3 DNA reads TGCGCCAGCAGCTTGGGGCAGCAAGAGACCCAGTACTTC.

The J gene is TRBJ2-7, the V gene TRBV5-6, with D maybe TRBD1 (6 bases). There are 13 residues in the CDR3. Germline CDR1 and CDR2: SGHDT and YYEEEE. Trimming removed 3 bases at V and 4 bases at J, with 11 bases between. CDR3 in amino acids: CASSSDRTYEQYF. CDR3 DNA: TGTGCCAGCAGCTCGGACAGAACTTACGAGCAGTACTTC.

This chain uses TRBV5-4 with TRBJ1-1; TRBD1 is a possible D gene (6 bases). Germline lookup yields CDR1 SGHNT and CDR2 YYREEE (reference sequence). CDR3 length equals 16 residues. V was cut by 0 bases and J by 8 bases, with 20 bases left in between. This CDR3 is CASSLDYRVSKTEAFF. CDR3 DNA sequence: TGTGCCAGCAGCTTGGACTACAGGGTCAGTAAAACCGAAGCTTTCTTT.

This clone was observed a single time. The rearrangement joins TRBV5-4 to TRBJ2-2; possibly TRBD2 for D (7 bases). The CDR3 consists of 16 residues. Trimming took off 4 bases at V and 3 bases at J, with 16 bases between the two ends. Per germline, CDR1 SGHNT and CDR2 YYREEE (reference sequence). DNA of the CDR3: TGTGCCAGCAGCCCACGAGGGGGGGTTGACACCGGGGAGCTGTTTTTT. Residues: CASSPRGGVDTGELFF.

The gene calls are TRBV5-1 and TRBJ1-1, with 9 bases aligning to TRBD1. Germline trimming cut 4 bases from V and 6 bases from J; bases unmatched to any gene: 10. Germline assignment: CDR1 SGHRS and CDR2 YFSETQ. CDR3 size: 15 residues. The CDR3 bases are TGCGCCAGCAGCCAGGGACAGGGTGCCCTTGCTGAAGCTTTCTTT. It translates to CASSQGQGALAEAFF.

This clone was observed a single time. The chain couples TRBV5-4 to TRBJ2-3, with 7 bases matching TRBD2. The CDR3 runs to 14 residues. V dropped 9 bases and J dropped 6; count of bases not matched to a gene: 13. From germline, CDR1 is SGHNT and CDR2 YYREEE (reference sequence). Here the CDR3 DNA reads TGTGCCACCACCAAATGGGGGGAGGGGGATACGCAGTATTTT. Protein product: CATTKWGEGDTQYF. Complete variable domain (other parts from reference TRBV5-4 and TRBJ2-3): ETGVTQSPTHLIKTRGQQVTLRCSSQSGHNTVSWYQQALGQGPQFIFQYYREEENGRGNFPPRFSGLQFPNYSSELNVNALELDDSALYLCATTKWGEGDTQYFGPGTRLTVL.

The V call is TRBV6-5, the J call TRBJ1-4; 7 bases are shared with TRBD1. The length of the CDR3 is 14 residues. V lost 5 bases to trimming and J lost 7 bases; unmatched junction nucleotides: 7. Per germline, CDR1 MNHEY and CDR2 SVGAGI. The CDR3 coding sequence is TGTGCCAGCAGTACCGGGACAGCTACTGAAAAACTGTTTTTT. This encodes CASSTGTATEKLFF.

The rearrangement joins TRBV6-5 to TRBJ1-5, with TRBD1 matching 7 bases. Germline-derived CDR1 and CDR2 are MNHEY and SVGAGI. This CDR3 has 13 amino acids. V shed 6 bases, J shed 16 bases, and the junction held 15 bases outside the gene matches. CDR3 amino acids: CASRKGQTTPPHF. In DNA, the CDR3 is TGTGCCAGCAGAAAGGGACAGACAACTCCCCCTCATTTT.

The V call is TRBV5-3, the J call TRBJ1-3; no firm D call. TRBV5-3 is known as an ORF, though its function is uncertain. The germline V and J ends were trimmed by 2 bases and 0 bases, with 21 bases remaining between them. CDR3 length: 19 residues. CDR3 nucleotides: TGTGCCAGAAGCTTCCACACCCCTGAGGGAGTAGGCTCTGGAAACACCATATATTTT. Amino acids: CARSFHTPEGVGSGNTIYF.

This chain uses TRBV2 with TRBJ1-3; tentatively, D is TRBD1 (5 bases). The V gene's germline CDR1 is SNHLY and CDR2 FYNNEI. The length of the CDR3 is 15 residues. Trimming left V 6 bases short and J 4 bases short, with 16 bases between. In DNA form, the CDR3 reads TGTGCCAGCAGCCCCCTGGCGACAGCAGGAAACACCATATATTTT. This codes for CASSPLATAGNTIYF.

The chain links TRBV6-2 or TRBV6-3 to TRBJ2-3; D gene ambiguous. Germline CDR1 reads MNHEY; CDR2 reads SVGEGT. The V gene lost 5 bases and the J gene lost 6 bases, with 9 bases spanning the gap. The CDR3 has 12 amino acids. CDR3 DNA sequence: TGTGCCAGCAGTACCCTGAGGGATACGCAGTATTTT. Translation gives CASSTLRDTQYF.

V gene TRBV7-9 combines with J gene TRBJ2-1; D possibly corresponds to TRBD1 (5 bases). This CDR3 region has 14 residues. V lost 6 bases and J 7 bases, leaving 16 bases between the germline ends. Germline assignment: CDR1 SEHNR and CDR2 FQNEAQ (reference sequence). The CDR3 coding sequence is TGTGCCAGCAGTGATGACAGAACGGCGAATGAGCAGTTCTTC. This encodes CASSDDRTANEQFF. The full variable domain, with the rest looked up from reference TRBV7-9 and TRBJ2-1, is DTGVSQNPRHKITKRGQNVTFRCDPISEHNRLYWYRQTLGQGPEFLTYFQNEAQLEKSRLLSDRFSAERPKGSFSTLEIQRTEQGDSAMYLCASSDDRTANEQFFGPGTRLTVL.

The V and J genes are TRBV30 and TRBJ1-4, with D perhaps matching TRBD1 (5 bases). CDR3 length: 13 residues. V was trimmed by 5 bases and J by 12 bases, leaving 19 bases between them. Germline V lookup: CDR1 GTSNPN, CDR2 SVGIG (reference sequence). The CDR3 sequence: CAWASGSGLELFF. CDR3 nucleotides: TGTGCCTGGGCCTCAGGGTCTGGGCTAGAACTGTTTTTT.

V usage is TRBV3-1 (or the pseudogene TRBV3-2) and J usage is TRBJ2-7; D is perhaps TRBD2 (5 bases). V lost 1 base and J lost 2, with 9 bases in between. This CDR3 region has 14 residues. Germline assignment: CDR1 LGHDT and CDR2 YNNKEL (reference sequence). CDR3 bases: TGTGCCAGCAGCCAAGGAGGGTTTGCCTACGAGCAGTACTTC. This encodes CASSQGGFAYEQYF.

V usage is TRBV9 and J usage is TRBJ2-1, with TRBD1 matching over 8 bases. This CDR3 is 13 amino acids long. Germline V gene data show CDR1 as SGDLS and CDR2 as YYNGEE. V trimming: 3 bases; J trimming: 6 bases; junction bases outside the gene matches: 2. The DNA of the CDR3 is TGTGCCAGCAGCGACGGACAGGGCAATGAGCAGTTCTTC. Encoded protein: CASSDGQGNEQFF. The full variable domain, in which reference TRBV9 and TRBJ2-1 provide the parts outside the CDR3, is DSGVTQTPKHLITATGQRVTLRCSPRSGDLSVYWYQQSLDQGLQFLIQYYNGEERAKGNILERFSAQQFPDLHSELNLSSLELGDSALYFCASSDGQGNEQFFGPGTRLTVL.

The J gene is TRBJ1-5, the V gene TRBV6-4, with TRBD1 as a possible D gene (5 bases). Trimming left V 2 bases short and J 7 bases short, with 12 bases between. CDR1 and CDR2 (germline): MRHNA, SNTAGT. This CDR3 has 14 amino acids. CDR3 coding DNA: TGTGCCAGCAGTGACCCGGACATTTGCCAGCCCCAGCATTTT. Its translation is CASSDPDICQPQHF.

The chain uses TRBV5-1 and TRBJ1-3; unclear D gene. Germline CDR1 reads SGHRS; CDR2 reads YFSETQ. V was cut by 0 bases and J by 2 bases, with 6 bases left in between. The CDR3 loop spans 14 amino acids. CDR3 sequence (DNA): TGCGCCAGCAGCTTGGTGGGAGCTGGAAACACCATATATTTT. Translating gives CASSLVGAGNTIYF.

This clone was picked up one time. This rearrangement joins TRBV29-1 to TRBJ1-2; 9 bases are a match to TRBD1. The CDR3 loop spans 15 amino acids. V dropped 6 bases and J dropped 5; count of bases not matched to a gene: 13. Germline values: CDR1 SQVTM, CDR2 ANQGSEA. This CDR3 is CSVDGSGQGFYGYTF. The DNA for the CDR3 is TGCAGCGTAGACGGTTCCGGACAGGGGTTTTATGGCTACACCTTC. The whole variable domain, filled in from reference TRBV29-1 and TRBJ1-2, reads SAVISQKPSRDICQRGTSLTIQCQVDSQVTMMFWYRQQPGQSLTLIATANQGSEATYESGFVIDKFPISRPNLTFSTLTVSNMSPEDSSIYLCSVDGSGQGFYGYTFGSGTRLTVV.

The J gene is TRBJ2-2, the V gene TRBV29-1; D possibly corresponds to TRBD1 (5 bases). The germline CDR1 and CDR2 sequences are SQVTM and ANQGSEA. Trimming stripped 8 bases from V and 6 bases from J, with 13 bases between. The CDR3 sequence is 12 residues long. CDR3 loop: CSLVVGPGELFF. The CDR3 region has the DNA TGCAGCTTAGTAGTGGGGCCCGGGGAGCTGTTTTTT.

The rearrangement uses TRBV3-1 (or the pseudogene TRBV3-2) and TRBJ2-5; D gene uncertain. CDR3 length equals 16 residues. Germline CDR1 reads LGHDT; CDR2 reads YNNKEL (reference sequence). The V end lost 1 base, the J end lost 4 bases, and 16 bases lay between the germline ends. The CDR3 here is CASSQGVDEATETQYF. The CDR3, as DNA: TGTGCCAGCAGCCAAGGGGTCGATGAGGCAACAGAGACCCAGTACTTC.

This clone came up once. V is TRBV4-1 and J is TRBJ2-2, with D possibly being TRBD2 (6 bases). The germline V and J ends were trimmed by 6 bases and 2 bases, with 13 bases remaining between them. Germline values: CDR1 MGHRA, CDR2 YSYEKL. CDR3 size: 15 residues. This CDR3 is CASSPGTYNTGELFF. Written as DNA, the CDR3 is TGCGCCAGCAGTCCCGGGACTTATAACACCGGGGAGCTGTTTTTT.

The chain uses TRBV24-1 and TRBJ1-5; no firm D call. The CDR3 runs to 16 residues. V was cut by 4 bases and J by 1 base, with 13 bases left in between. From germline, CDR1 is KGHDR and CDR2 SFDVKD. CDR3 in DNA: TGTGCCACCAGTGAGGGAGGGCGCGGGAGCAATCAGCCCCAGCATTTT. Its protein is CATSEGGRGSNQPQHF.